Described below is a single TCR beta chain sequence and its context. What it binds is unknown. The CDR3 length is 14 residues. Germline loops: CDR1 MNHNY, CDR2 SVGAGI (reference sequence). With 7 bases clipped from V and 4 bases from J, the junction kept 7 bases outside the gene matches. The data were taken from a study of cytomegalovirus exposure and HLA in healthy donors. Study conclusions and caveats: A later analysis linked a missense variant in DCLRE1C to the trimming of TCR beta V and J genes.

This PCR relied on a set of 60 Vbeta primers and 13 Jbeta primers. Profiled with immunoSEQ multiplex PCR; TCRdb holds only in-frame clones, not every one. The sample comprises roughly 180,000 clones, about three quarters of which are singletons, and roughly 3.5% rests with the top ten. The sequencing input was PBMCs. This clonotype was obtained from a woman aged 60 to 75 in good health and CMV-seropositive. V usage is TRBV6-6 and J usage is TRBJ2-3; TRBD2 agrees at 8 bases. The CDR3 DNA reads TGTGCCAGCACTGTGCGGGGGGTCCCAGATACGCAGTATTTT. Amino acid sequence: CASTVRGVPDTQYF.